This TCR beta chain was identified during a study of human T cells and chemical hapten exposure. Broader study findings: The number of TCRs above 1 in 1000 frequency did not change after DPC sensitization. Significantly more large CDR3 similarity clusters arose among expanded TCRs than among controls.

The CDR3 runs 16 residues. V lost 6 bases, J lost 2 bases, and 10 bases stayed unmatched. Germline V gene lookup returns CDR1 MNHEY and CDR2 SVGEGT. Single cDNA molecules in the library carried unique molecular identifiers attached during preparation. In TCRdb, the RACE reads were re-called with MiXCR into one record per CDR3 protein. Found here are approximately 80,000 distinct CDR3 sequences, around 11% of them singletons; the top ten hold around 4.2%. This clonotype was found a few times. Its matching antigen is unknown. The time point here: patch test 1, 2 weeks after DPC sensitization. Treatment here: therapeutic diphenylcyclopropenone sensitization with weekly scalp DPC. Participating donors were patients with alopecia, aged 18 to 70 years, considered appropriate candidates for DPC.

The sample consisted of whole blood, taken in connection with sensitization to the hapten diphenylcyclopropenone (DPC). The receptor was derived from a woman aged 45-65 years with alopecia areata. Some clones in this sample may be carry-over from other donors' samples. The chain links TRBV6-2 or TRBV6-3 to TRBJ2-7; 10 bases are shared with TRBD2. CDR3 region: CASRLAGASNPYEQYF. The CDR3 region has the DNA TGTGCCAGCAGGCTAGCGGGGGCCTCCAATCCCTACGAGCAGTACTTC.